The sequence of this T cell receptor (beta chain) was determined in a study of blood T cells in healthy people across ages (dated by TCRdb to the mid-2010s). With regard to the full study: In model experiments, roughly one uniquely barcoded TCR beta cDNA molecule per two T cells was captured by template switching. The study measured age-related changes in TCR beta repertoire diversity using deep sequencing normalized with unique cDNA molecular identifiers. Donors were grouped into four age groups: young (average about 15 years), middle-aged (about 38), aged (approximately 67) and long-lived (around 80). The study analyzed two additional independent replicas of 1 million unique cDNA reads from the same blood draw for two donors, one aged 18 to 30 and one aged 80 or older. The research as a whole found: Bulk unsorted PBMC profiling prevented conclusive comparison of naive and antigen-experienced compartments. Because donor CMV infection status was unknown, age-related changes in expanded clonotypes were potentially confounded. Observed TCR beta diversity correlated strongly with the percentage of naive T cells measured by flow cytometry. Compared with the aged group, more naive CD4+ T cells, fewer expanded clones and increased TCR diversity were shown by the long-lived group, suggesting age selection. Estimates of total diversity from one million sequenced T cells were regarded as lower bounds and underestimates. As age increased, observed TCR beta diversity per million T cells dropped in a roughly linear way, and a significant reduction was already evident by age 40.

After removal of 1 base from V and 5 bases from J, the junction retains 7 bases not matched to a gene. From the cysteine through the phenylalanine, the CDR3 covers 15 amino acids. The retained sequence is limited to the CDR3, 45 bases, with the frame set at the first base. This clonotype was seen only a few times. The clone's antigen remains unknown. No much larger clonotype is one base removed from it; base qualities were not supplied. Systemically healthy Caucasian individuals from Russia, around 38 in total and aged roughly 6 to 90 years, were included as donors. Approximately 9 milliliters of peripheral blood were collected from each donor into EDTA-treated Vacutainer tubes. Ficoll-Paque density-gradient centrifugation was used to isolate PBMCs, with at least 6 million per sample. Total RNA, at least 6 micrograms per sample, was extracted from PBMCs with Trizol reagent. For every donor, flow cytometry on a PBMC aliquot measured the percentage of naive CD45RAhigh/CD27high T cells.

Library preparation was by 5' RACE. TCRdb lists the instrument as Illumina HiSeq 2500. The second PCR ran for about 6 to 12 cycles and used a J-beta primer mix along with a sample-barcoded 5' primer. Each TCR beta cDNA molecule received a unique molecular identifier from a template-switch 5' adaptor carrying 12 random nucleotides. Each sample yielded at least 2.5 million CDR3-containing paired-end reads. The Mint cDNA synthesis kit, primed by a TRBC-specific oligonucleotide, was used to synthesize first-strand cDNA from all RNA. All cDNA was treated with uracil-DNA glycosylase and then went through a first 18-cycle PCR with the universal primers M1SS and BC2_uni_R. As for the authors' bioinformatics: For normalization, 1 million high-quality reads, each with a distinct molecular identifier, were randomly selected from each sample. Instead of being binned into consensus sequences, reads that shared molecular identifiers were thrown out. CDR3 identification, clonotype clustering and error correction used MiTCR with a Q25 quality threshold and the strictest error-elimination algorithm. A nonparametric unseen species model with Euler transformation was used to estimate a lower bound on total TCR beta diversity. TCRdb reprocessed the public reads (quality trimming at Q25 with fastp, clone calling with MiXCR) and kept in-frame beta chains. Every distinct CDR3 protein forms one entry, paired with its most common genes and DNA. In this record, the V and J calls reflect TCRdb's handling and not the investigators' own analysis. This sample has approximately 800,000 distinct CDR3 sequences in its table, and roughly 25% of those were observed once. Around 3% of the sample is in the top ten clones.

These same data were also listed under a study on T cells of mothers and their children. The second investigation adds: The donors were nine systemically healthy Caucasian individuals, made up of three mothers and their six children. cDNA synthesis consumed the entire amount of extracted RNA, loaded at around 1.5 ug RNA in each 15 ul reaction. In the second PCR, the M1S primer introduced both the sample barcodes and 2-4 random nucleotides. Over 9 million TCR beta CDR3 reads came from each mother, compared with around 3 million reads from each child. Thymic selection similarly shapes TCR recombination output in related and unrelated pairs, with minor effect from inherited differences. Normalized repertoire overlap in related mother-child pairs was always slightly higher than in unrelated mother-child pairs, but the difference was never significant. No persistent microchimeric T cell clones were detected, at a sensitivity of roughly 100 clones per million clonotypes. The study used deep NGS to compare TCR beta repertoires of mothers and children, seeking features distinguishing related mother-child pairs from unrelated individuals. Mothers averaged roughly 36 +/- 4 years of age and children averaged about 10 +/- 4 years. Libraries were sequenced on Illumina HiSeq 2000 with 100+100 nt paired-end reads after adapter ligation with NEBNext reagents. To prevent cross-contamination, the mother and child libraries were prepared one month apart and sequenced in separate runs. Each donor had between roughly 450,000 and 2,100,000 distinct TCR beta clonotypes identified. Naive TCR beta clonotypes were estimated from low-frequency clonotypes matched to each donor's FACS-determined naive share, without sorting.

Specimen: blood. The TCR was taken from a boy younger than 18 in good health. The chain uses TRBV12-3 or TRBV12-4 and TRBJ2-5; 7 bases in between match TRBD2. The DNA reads TGTGCCAGCAGTTTAGTCTCGCGGGGGTGGGAGACCCAGTACTTC. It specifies CASSLVSRGWETQYF.